These 16 T cell receptor beta chains were sequenced from one sample in a study of CD8+ T cells in alopecia areata. Following RNA extraction, reverse transcription yielded cDNA that acted as the sequencing template. TCRdb's table, derived via immunoSEQ multiplex PCR, lists solely in-frame clones and lacks some. Of about 19,000 clones in the sample, roughly 60% are singletons; the top ten hold 4.5%. Sorting separated CD25+CD127- cells from the CD4+ cells of roughly five patients. The sample comprised CD4+ Tregs sorted from blood. All receptors come from a human donor with alopecia areata.

V is TRBV7-2 and J is TRBJ2-6; 7 nucleotides match TRBD2. The CDR3 has 15 residues. Trimming took 3 bases from V and 3 from J; bases not matched to a gene: 2. Germline V gene data show CDR1 as SGHTA and CDR2 as FQGNSA. CDR3 nucleotide sequence: TGTGCCAGCAGCTTCAGCGGGGTTGGGGCCAACGTCCTGACTTTC. Residues: CASSFSGVGANVLTF. Variable domain in full (rest from reference TRBV7-2 and TRBJ2-6): GAGVSQSPSNKVTEKGKDVELRCDPISGHTALYWYRQSLGQGLEFLIYFQGNSAPDKSGLPSDRFSAERTGGSVSTLTIQRTQQEDSAVYLCASSFSGVGANVLTFGAGSRLTVL.

This rearrangement joins TRBV11-2 to TRBJ2-5; 16 positions agree with TRBD2. With the DNA end fitting TRBJ2-7 better, the J assignment may be wrong. Germline V gene lookup returns CDR1 SGHAT and CDR2 FQNNGV. The CDR3 is 16 amino acids. The CDR3 DNA follows: TGTGCCAGCAGCCCGGGGACTAGCGGGAGGGCCTACGAGCAGTACTTC. Protein sequence: CASSPGTSGRAYEQYF.

This clone occurred a few times. V and J are TRBV7-9 and TRBJ2-1; no clear D. This CDR3 is built from 11 residues. V lost 1 base, J lost 10 bases, and 5 bases lay in between. Looked up from germline, CDR1 is SEHNR and CDR2 is FQNEAQ (reference sequence). The CDR3 protein is CASSLVGEQFF. CDR3 bases: TGTGCCAGCAGCTTAGTGGGCGAGCAGTTCTTC.

The chain uses TRBV7-9 and TRBJ2-5, with a weak D call TRBD2 (6 bases). Germline assignment: CDR1 SEHNR and CDR2 FQNEAQ (reference sequence). Trimming took off 1 base at V and 4 bases at J, with 10 bases between the two ends. This CDR3 spans 14 amino acids. CDR3 region: CASSLGVGGETQYF. The CDR3, as DNA: TGTGCCAGCAGCTTAGGTGTGGGAGGAGAGACCCAGTACTTC.

The V call is TRBV19, the J call TRBJ2-1; 8 bases agree with TRBD2. The CDR3 has 15 amino acids. The V gene end was trimmed by 1 base and the J gene end by 8 bases; junction bases not matched to a gene: 7. Germline V lookup: CDR1 LNHDA, CDR2 SQIVND (reference sequence). CDR3 residues: CASSIASGPVDEQFF. CDR3 nucleotide sequence: TGTGCCAGTAGTATAGCTAGCGGGCCGGTTGATGAGCAGTTCTTC.

This clone has only a few counts. The gene calls are TRBV6-5 and TRBJ1-4; no definite D call. The germline gives CDR1 MNHEY, CDR2 SVGAGI. The CDR3 is made up of 14 amino acids. V dropped 4 bases and J dropped 8 bases, with 14 bases sitting between them. As DNA, the CDR3 is TGTGCCAGCAGTTCCAGGACTGGGAACGAAAAACTGTTTTTT. It is translated as CASSSRTGNEKLFF.

The CDR3 DNA is TGTGCCAGCAGGCCTCCGGGACTAGCGGTATACGAGCAGTACTTC. Translated, it gives CASRPPGLAVYEQYF. The genes are TRBV7-2 and TRBJ2-7; 11 bases are a match to TRBD2. V lost 6 bases, J lost 4 bases, and 8 bases stayed unmatched. The CDR3 sequence is 15 residues long. The germline V gene encodes CDR1 SGHTA and CDR2 FQGNSA.

V is TRBV10-2 and J is TRBJ1-2; 10 bases align to TRBD1. CDR1 WSHSY and CDR2 SAAADI come from the germline V gene. The CDR3 consists of 15 residues. J was trimmed by 5 bases and V by 9 bases; bases with no gene match: 12. The CDR3 DNA reads as TGCGCCAGTTCGGGACAGGGGATATCAATTTATGGCTACACCTTC. Its protein product is CASSGQGISIYGYTF.

In its sample, this clone was seen a few times. The chain has TRBV2 and TRBJ2-3; weak D call: TRBD2 (6 bases). V was trimmed by 6 bases and J by 0 bases, leaving 16 bases between them. Germline V gives CDR1 SNHLY, CDR2 FYNNEI. This CDR3 has 16 residues. CDR3 in DNA: TGTGCCAGCAGAAAAGAACTAGCTACTAGCACAGATACGCAGTATTTT. Its protein is CASRKELATSTDTQYF. Full variable domain (remainder filled in from reference TRBV2 and TRBJ2-3): EPEVTQTPSHQVTQMGQEVILRCVPISNHLYFYWYRQILGQKVEFLVSFYNNEISEKSEIFDDQFSVERPDGSNFTLKIRSTKLEDSAMYFCASRKELATSTDTQYFGPGTRLTVL.

The genes are TRBV28 and TRBJ1-5; unclear D gene. The CDR3 runs 12 residues. Germline CDR1 is MDHEN and CDR2 is SYDVKM. Trimming removed 6 bases at V and 6 bases at J, with 9 bases between. The CDR3 nucleotides read TGTGCCAGCAGCCTTATTGGTCAGCCCCAGCATTTT. Protein: CASSLIGQPQHF.

V is TRBV5-1 and J is TRBJ2-7, with 16 bases fitting TRBD2. Germline V gene lookup returns CDR1 SGHRS and CDR2 YFSETQ. The CDR3 runs to 16 residues. V shed 4 bases, J shed 6 bases, and the junction held 7 bases outside the gene matches. The CDR3 DNA follows: TGCGCCAGCAGCCCGGGACTAGCGGGGGGGCCTGGCGAGCAGTACTTC. Residues: CASSPGLAGGPGEQYF.

J is TRBJ2-7 and V is TRBV7-2; D is perhaps TRBD2 (5 bases). The CDR3 length is 13 residues. Germline V lookup: CDR1 SGHTA, CDR2 FQGNSA. Between the trimmed V and J ends, which lost 5 bases and 3 bases, there was a span of 11 bases. The CDR3 loop reads CASSLDRGYEQYF. For the CDR3, the DNA is TGTGCCAGCAGCCTGGACCGGGGCTACGAGCAGTACTTC.

This clone has just one count. The CDR3 DNA reads as TGTGCCAGCAGCCGAGGTGGGGCCCAAGAGACCCAGTACTTC. It is translated as CASSRGGAQETQYF. The V and J genes are TRBV9 and TRBJ2-5; tentative D call: TRBD1 (5 bases). V was pared by 4 bases and J by 1 base, with 11 bases between. Germline assignment: CDR1 SGDLS and CDR2 YYNGEE. This CDR3 contains 14 residues. Full variable domain (remainder filled in from reference TRBV9 and TRBJ2-5): DSGVTQTPKHLITATGQRVTLRCSPRSGDLSVYWYQQSLDQGLQFLIQYYNGEERAKGNILERFSAQQFPDLHSELNLSSLELGDSALYFCASSRGGAQETQYFGPGTRLLVL.

The gene calls are TRBV29-1 and TRBJ2-5, with unresolved D. Germline CDR1 is SQVTM and CDR2 is ANQGSEA. CDR3 size: 11 residues. Deletions cut 6 bases from V and 5 bases from J, with 10 bases between. The DNA of the CDR3 is TGCAGCGTGGCCCCCTTGGAGACCCAGTACTTC. It encodes CSVAPLETQYF.

In this sample, this clone turned up a few times. The V gene is TRBV7-9, the J gene TRBJ2-7, with D possibly being TRBD2 (6 bases). CDR1 SEHNR and CDR2 FQNEAQ come from the germline V gene (reference sequence). CDR3 length equals 15 residues. With 5 bases removed from V and 5 bases from J, the gap between germline ends came to 19 bases. The chain's CDR3 is CASSHGTGTPNEQYF. The CDR3 DNA follows: TGTGCCAGCAGCCATGGGACCGGGACTCCAAACGAGCAGTACTTC. Combining the CDR3 with reference TRBV7-9 and TRBJ2-7 gives the whole variable domain DTGVSQNPRHKITKRGQNVTFRCDPISEHNRLYWYRQTLGQGPEFLTYFQNEAQLEKSRLLSDRFSAERPKGSFSTLEIQRTEQGDSAMYLCASSHGTGTPNEQYFGPGTRLTVT.

The chain combines TRBV19 with TRBJ2-2, with TRBD2 matching 8 bases. J was trimmed by 3 bases and V by 7 bases; bases with no gene match: 13. CDR1 and CDR2 (germline): LNHDA, SQIVND (reference sequence). The length of the CDR3 is 17 residues. For the CDR3, the DNA is TGTGCCAGTAAGCTCAGCGGGGGCCCAAGCCACACCGGGGAGCTGTTTTTT. This encodes CASKLSGGPSHTGELFF.